This record concerns one TCR beta chain sequence. Its antigen has not been determined. No much larger clone is present one base from it, and per-base qualities are unavailable. The data are from a study of T cell changes during pregnancy in multiple sclerosis (dated by TCRdb to between 2019 and 2020). With respect to the entire study: In women with multiple sclerosis, the researchers looked at how the T cell repertoire shifted as pregnancy progressed.

The library was built by means of the immunoSEQ multiplex PCR assay. The table was pulled from immuneACCESS by TCRdb, which kept in-frame rearrangements only. Such tables lose some clones; where checked, under half of the loss comes from unresolved V genes, and the rest has no known cause. A total of approximately 17,000 clones appear in this sample, roughly 86% of them only once. The ten largest clones take up approximately 11% of the sample. The germline V gene sets CDR1 to SQVTM and CDR2 to ANQGSEA. CDR3 length: 14 amino acids, cysteine to phenylalanine. The sequence is cut down to CDR3 DNA, 42 bases in frame from base 1. V is reduced by 7 bases and J by 0 bases, leaving a spacing of 15 bases between them.

This receptor chain uses TRBV29-1 and TRBJ1-1; the D segment could be TRBD1, given 5 matching bases. The receptor comes from a female donor in good health, enrolled as a control in a pregnancy study. This specimen was CD8+ T cells from peripheral blood mononuclear cells, taken in the second trimester of pregnancy. Here is the DNA: TGCAGCGCGAGGGGCGGGGAAGTGAACACTGAAGCTTTCTTT. Its product reads: CSARGGEVNTEAFF.